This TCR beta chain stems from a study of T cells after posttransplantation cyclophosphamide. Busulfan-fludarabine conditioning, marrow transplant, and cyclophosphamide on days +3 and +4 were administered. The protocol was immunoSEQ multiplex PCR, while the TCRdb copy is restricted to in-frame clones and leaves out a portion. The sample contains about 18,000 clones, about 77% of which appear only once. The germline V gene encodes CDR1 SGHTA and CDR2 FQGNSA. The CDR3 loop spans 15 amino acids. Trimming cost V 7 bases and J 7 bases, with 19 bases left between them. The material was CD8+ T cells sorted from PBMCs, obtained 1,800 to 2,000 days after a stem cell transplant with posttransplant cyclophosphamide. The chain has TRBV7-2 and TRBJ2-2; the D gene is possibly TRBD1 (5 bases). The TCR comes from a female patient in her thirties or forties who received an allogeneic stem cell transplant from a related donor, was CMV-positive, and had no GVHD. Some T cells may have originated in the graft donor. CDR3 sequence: CASIPKDIRVGELFF. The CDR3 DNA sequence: TGTGCCAGCATCCCGAAGGACATCCGAGTCGGGGAGCTGTTTTTT.